Listed below are T cell receptor beta chains from one sample, sequenced in a study of TIL therapy for anti-PD-1-resistant metastatic lung cancer. Generated by immunoSEQ multiplex PCR, the TCRdb table keeps only in-frame clones and is missing some. The repertoire includes approximately 45,000 clones, 79% of them detected once, and around 16% sits in the top ten. The material was blood, obtained at baseline. All receptors come from a man aged 70-80 years with non-small cell lung cancer. CDR3s include the opening cysteine and the closing phenylalanine or tryptophan. The order of the fields is clone size, V gene, J gene, D gene, CDR3 DNA, CDR3 protein. A D gene is named only where the DNA matches it firmly. Where a row states a size, it is once, few, many or the class of an expanded clone; other rows omit it.

.,TRBV11-2,TRBJ2-3,TRBD1,TGTGCCAGCAGCTTTAACAGGGGAGTCACAGATACGCAGTATTTT,CASSFNRGVTDTQYF
.,TRBV2,TRBJ1-5,.,TGTGCCAGTTCGGAATCGGGGGGCAATCAGCCCCAGCATTTT,CASSESGGNQPQHF
.,TRBV27,TRBJ2-3,TRBD2,TGTGCCAGCAGTTCCCTAGCGGCAGATACGCAGTATTTT,CASSSLAADTQYF
.,TRBV28,TRBJ1-4,.,TGTGCCAGCAGTTTGGCTGATCTTCTACAGGGAAGTTTCTTTTTT,CASSLADLLQGSFFF
.,TRBV7-3,TRBJ2-5,TRBD2,TGTGCCAGCAGCCACGACGGACTAGCGGGAGAGGCCCAGTACTTC,CASSHDGLAGEAQYF
.,TRBV5-6,TRBJ2-5,TRBD1,TGTGCCAGCAGCTCGGCAGGACAGGGCGCGGGAGAGACCCAGTACTTC,CASSSAGQGAGETQYF
.,TRBV14,TRBJ2-2,.,TGTGCCAGCAGCCAGAAAGCCTCGAACACCGGGGAGCTGTTTTTT,CASSQKASNTGELFF
medium-sized,TRBV7-2,TRBJ2-7,TRBD1,TGTGCCAGCAGCAACATAGGGACAGTGTACGAGCAGTACTTC,CASSNIGTVYEQYF
.,TRBV5-1,TRBJ2-2,TRBD1,TGCGCCAGCAGAGAGACAGGGCCGAACACCGGGGAGCTGTTTTTT,CASRETGPNTGELFF
.,TRBV9,TRBJ2-7,TRBD2,TGTGCCAGCAGCGTTGGGACTAGCGGGGATTACGAGCAGTACTTC,CASSVGTSGDYEQYF